The rows below give T cell receptor beta chains drawn from one sample of a study of blood T cell repertoires in COVID-19. The assay was immunoSEQ multiplex PCR, and TCRdb's table has in-frame clones only and misses some. The sample records 100,000 to 150,000 clones, around 89% being singletons. The sample taken for sequencing was peripheral blood. The receptors originated from a man aged 55 to 70 with COVID-19, enrolled during active disease. CDR3s include the opening cysteine and the closing phenylalanine or tryptophan. The D gene is left open where the match is weak. Not every row has a clone size; where given, it reads once, few, many or a size class.

d_call: TRBD2; j_call: TRBJ2-2; v_call: TRBV9; clone_size: once; cdr3_nt: TGTGCCAGCAGCGACCCGCGGGAGGGGGCGGGGACCGGGGAGCTGTTTTTT; cdr3_aa: CASSDPREGAGTGELFF
d_call: TRBD1; j_call: TRBJ2-2; v_call: TRBV11-2; clone_size: once; cdr3_nt: TGTGCCAGCAGCTTATTCGGGACAGGGTACACCGGGGAGCTGTTTTTT; cdr3_aa: CASSLFGTGYTGELFF
d_call: TRBD1; j_call: TRBJ1-2; v_call: TRBV7-2; clone_size: few; cdr3_nt: TGTGCCAGCAGCCCCGACAGGGGTAACTATGGCTACACCTTC; cdr3_aa: CASSPDRGNYGYTF
d_call: -; j_call: TRBJ1-1; v_call: TRBV6-6; clone_size: -; cdr3_nt: TGTGCCAGCAGCGACATGCGGACAGTGGGCACTGAAGCTTTCTTT; cdr3_aa: CASSDMRTVGTEAFF
d_call: TRBD1; j_call: TRBJ1-4; v_call: TRBV27; clone_size: -; cdr3_nt: TGTGCCAGCAGTTTCCGCCGGGACAGGAGATATGAAAAACTGTTTTTT; cdr3_aa: CASSFRRDRRYEKLFF
d_call: -; j_call: TRBJ2-7; v_call: TRBV6-4; clone_size: -; cdr3_nt: TGTGCCAGCAGCCGAGAGGGGGGGAGCTCCTACGAGCAGTACTTC; cdr3_aa: CASSREGGSSYEQYF
d_call: TRBD1; j_call: TRBJ1-5; v_call: TRBV3-1/TRBV3-2; clone_size: -; cdr3_nt: TGTGCCAGCAGTAACGACAGGGCCCCCAATCAGCCCCAGCATTTT; cdr3_aa: CASSNDRAPNQPQHF
d_call: -; j_call: TRBJ1-1; v_call: TRBV29-1; clone_size: once; cdr3_nt: TGCAGCGTTGCCCAGCACGGAGCGAACACTGAAGCTTTCTTT; cdr3_aa: CSVAQHGANTEAFF
d_call: TRBD2; j_call: TRBJ2-5; v_call: TRBV7-2; clone_size: -; cdr3_nt: TGTGCCAGCAGCCTCTCCAGCGGGGGAGCAGAGACCCAGTACTTC; cdr3_aa: CASSLSSGGAETQYF
d_call: -; j_call: TRBJ2-7; v_call: TRBV12-3/TRBV12-4; clone_size: -; cdr3_nt: TGTGCCAGCAGTTTTGGAGCCCTGCAGTACTTC; cdr3_aa: CASSFGALQYF
d_call: -; j_call: TRBJ2-7; v_call: TRBV27; clone_size: -; cdr3_nt: TGTGCCAGCAGGAATAATAGGGACTCGCCCTACGAGCAGTACTTC; cdr3_aa: CASRNNRDSPYEQYF
d_call: TRBD2; j_call: TRBJ2-7; v_call: TRBV28; clone_size: -; cdr3_nt: TGTGCCAGCAGCCTAGCCAGCGGGGGGGATTGGGAGCAGTACTTC; cdr3_aa: CASSLASGGDWEQYF
d_call: -; j_call: TRBJ1-1; v_call: TRBV20-1; clone_size: -; cdr3_nt: TGCAGTGCTAGTGTAGCAGGGCCCACTGAAGCTTTCTTT; cdr3_aa: CSASVAGPTEAFF
d_call: TRBD1; j_call: TRBJ2-3; v_call: TRBV24-1; clone_size: -; cdr3_nt: TGTGCCACCAGTGGTGGCAGGGGGACAGATACGCAGTATTTT; cdr3_aa: CATSGGRGTDTQYF
d_call: -; j_call: TRBJ2-3; v_call: TRBV18; clone_size: -; cdr3_nt: TGTGCCAGCTCACCTTACGGTCGGGGTCCCACAGATACGCAGTATTTT; cdr3_aa: CASSPYGRGPTDTQYF
d_call: TRBD1; j_call: TRBJ1-2; v_call: TRBV10-1; clone_size: -; cdr3_nt: TGCGCCAGCAGTGACCGGGACAGGGCCTATGGCTACACCTTC; cdr3_aa: CASSDRDRAYGYTF
d_call: TRBD1; j_call: TRBJ2-5; v_call: TRBV29-1; clone_size: -; cdr3_nt: TGCAGCGTTCATATCGGGACAGGGGAGACCCAGTACTTC; cdr3_aa: CSVHIGTGETQYF
d_call: -; j_call: TRBJ1-5; v_call: TRBV6-2/TRBV6-3; clone_size: -; cdr3_nt: TGTGCCAGCAGTTTCCCCGAGGGGGGCAATCAGCCCCAGCATTTT; cdr3_aa: CASSFPEGGNQPQHF
d_call: -; j_call: TRBJ1-2; v_call: TRBV28; clone_size: -; cdr3_nt: TGTGCCAGCAGTTCACCACCTGAGACAAGTGGCTACACCTTC; cdr3_aa: CASSSPPETSGYTF
d_call: TRBD1; j_call: TRBJ2-7; v_call: TRBV30; clone_size: -; cdr3_nt: TGTGCCTGGAGAGGGACAGGGTTTGTGTCCTACGAGCAGTACTTC; cdr3_aa: CAWRGTGFVSYEQYF
d_call: TRBD1; j_call: TRBJ2-1; v_call: TRBV11-2; clone_size: -; cdr3_nt: TGTGCCAGCAGCGCGGACAGGGGACCATACAATGAGCAGTTCTTC; cdr3_aa: CASSADRGPYNEQFF
d_call: -; j_call: TRBJ1-2; v_call: TRBV15; clone_size: -; cdr3_nt: TGTGCCACCAGCAGAGTGAGGGACAAGGGTGGCTACACCTTC; cdr3_aa: CATSRVRDKGGYTF
d_call: -; j_call: TRBJ2-2; v_call: TRBV4-1; clone_size: few; cdr3_nt: TGCGCCAGCAGCCAAGATGCCGCCGGGTCGGCGAACACCGGGGAGCTGTTTTTT; cdr3_aa: CASSQDAAGSANTGELFF
d_call: TRBD2; j_call: TRBJ2-1; v_call: TRBV4-1; clone_size: -; cdr3_nt: TGCGCCAGCAGCCTCGGACTAGCGTACAATGAGCAGTTCTTC; cdr3_aa: CASSLGLAYNEQFF
d_call: TRBD1; j_call: TRBJ2-7; v_call: TRBV7-9; clone_size: -; cdr3_nt: TGTGCCAGCAGCTGGGACAGGTACGAGCAGTACTTC; cdr3_aa: CASSWDRYEQYF
d_call: -; j_call: TRBJ2-1; v_call: TRBV9; clone_size: -; cdr3_nt: TGTGCCAGCAGCCCAAGATCGGGGGATTACAATGAGCAGTTCTTC; cdr3_aa: CASSPRSGDYNEQFF
d_call: -; j_call: TRBJ1-4; v_call: TRBV3-1/TRBV3-2; clone_size: -; cdr3_nt: TGTGCCAGCAGACGGGGGAGAGCTAATGAAAAACTGTTTTTT; cdr3_aa: CASRRGRANEKLFF
d_call: -; j_call: TRBJ1-2; v_call: TRBV9; clone_size: -; cdr3_nt: TGTGCCAGCAGCGTAGTCCCCCAGGTTCGTAGTGGCTACACCTTC; cdr3_aa: CASSVVPQVRSGYTF
d_call: -; j_call: TRBJ1-6; v_call: TRBV3-1/TRBV3-2; clone_size: -; cdr3_nt: TGTGCCAGCAGCCAAGATTCGACTCGGGGGGCAGGATATAATTCACCCCTCCACTTT; cdr3_aa: CASSQDSTRGAGYNSPLHF
d_call: TRBD1; j_call: TRBJ1-2; v_call: TRBV19; clone_size: -; cdr3_nt: TGTGCCAGTAGTATATCGGCAGGGGGGTATGGCTACACCTTC; cdr3_aa: CASSISAGGYGYTF
d_call: -; j_call: TRBJ1-4; v_call: TRBV7-6; clone_size: -; cdr3_nt: TGTGCCAGCAGCGTCCAGGGGTCAGCTAATGAAAAACTGTTTTTT; cdr3_aa: CASSVQGSANEKLFF
d_call: TRBD1; j_call: TRBJ1-6; v_call: TRBV7-8; clone_size: -; cdr3_nt: TGTGCCAGCAGCTTATTTGACAGGGGCTTCTATAATTCACCCCTCCACTTT; cdr3_aa: CASSLFDRGFYNSPLHF
d_call: -; j_call: TRBJ2-7; v_call: TRBV2; clone_size: -; cdr3_nt: TGTGCCAGCACAGAATCCTACGAGCAGTACTTC; cdr3_aa: CASTESYEQYF
d_call: -; j_call: TRBJ1-2; v_call: TRBV12-3/TRBV12-4; clone_size: -; cdr3_nt: TGTGCCAGCAGTTTAAGCCTCTATGGCTACACCTTC; cdr3_aa: CASSLSLYGYTF
d_call: TRBD1; j_call: TRBJ1-4; v_call: TRBV27; clone_size: -; cdr3_nt: TGTGCCAGCAGTCCCTGGGACAGACCAAATGAAAAACTGTTTTTT; cdr3_aa: CASSPWDRPNEKLFF
d_call: TRBD1; j_call: TRBJ2-5; v_call: TRBV6-6; clone_size: -; cdr3_nt: TGTGCCAGCAGTTTGAACAGGGGGCTAGGAGAGACCCAGTACTTC; cdr3_aa: CASSLNRGLGETQYF
d_call: TRBD1; j_call: TRBJ1-2; v_call: TRBV3-1/TRBV3-2; clone_size: -; cdr3_nt: TGTGCCAGCAGCCCCCAGGGGACAGGGCCTGGCTACACCTTC; cdr3_aa: CASSPQGTGPGYTF
d_call: TRBD1; j_call: TRBJ1-2; v_call: TRBV13; clone_size: -; cdr3_nt: TGTGCCAGCAGCCAGAGAACCACAGGGGACGGAGGGTATGGCTACACCTTC; cdr3_aa: CASSQRTTGDGGYGYTF
d_call: -; j_call: TRBJ2-7; v_call: TRBV3-1/TRBV3-2; clone_size: once; cdr3_nt: TGTGCCAGCAGCCTTACATCTGACTTCTCCTACGAGCAGTACTTC; cdr3_aa: CASSLTSDFSYEQYF
d_call: -; j_call: TRBJ1-1; v_call: TRBV5-4; clone_size: -; cdr3_nt: TGTGCCAGCAGCTTTTGGCTAGGCGGGGATGCCACTGAAGCTTTCTTT; cdr3_aa: CASSFWLGGDATEAFF